The sequence of this T cell receptor beta chain was determined in a study of blood T cell repertoires in COVID-19. The wider study: Collection of acute and convalescent COVID-19 samples took place in the United States, Italy and Spain. The analysed material was cDNA or gDNA that came from T cells, B-cell-depleted T cells, or PBMCs.

In the original processing: Reference gene primers were amplified, and this amplification served to estimate nucleated cell counts. The table came from immunoSEQ multiplex PCR; TCRdb's copy has only in-frame clones and leaves some out. V and J calls and clone size come straight from that table; D and trimming were deduced from the DNA. This sample carries 110,000 to 150,000 clones, around 79% of them seen once, and the ten largest clones take over 7%. This clone was found once. Trimming stripped 4 bases from V and 3 bases from J, with 14 bases between. Germline V gene sequence: CDR1 SGHDT, CDR2 YYEEEE. This CDR3 has 14 residues.

What was sequenced was peripheral blood. The receptor comes from a man in his fifties with active or convalescent COVID-19. This chain connects TRBV5-6 to TRBJ2-7, with D tentatively TRBD1 (6 bases). The CDR3 region is CASSPGQILYEQYF. CDR3 sequence (DNA): TGTGCCAGCAGCCCAGGACAGATCCTCTACGAGCAGTACTTC.